This T cell receptor beta chain emerged from a study of PD-1 blockade in classical Hodgkin lymphoma. Findings and limits, study-wide: CD4+ TCR diversity, unlike CD8+, climbed significantly by C4D1. Reports described newly diagnosed patients as having lower baseline TCR diversity than healthy donors. Complete responders matched newly diagnosed patients in baseline diversity.

Sequencing was performed with immunoSEQ multiplex PCR; in TCRdb, only in-frame clones are kept and a portion is missing. The sample lists tens of thousands of clones, about 93% seen once, with roughly 8% in the top ten. V was pared by 3 bases and J by 8 bases, with 16 bases of the junction left unmatched. Germline values: CDR1 SEHNR, CDR2 FQNEAQ (reference sequence). The CDR3 consists of 17 residues. With regard to this clone: The antigen remains unidentified.

Patients all relapsed after autologous stem cell transplantation, and there was variation in brentuximab vedotin exposure. Best responses were complete response, partial response or progressive disease. V usage is TRBV7-9 and J usage is TRBJ1-3; 7 positions agree with TRBD1. Sequencing used peripheral blood mononuclear cells (PBMCs), obtained at baseline. This sequence was found in a human donor with classical Hodgkin lymphoma. DNA for the CDR3: TGTGCCAGCAGCTTGCTATACGAGGACAGGATTGGGGACACCATATATTTT. This gives the protein CASSLLYEDRIGDTIYF.